Shown below are 14 T cell receptor beta chains from a single sample sequenced in a study of OX40 agonist ivuxolimab in advanced cancers. Measured with immunoSEQ multiplex PCR; TCRdb has only the in-frame clones, and not every one. In the table there are around 50,000 clones, approximately 80% of which are singletons. The sample here was CD4+ or CD8+ T cells sorted from blood, taken in a trial of the OX40 agonist ivuxolimab. All receptors derive from an adult with an advanced solid tumor such as melanoma, head and neck, liver or kidney cancer.

The chain combines TRBV11-3 with TRBJ1-1; D uncertain. CDR3 length: 14 amino acids. Germline CDR1 and CDR2: SGHNT and YENEEA. V was clipped by 0 bases and J by 5 bases, with 10 bases between them. For the CDR3, the DNA is TGTGCCAGCAGCTTAGATCGGGTTCGAACTGAAGCTTTCTTT. As protein: CASSLDRVRTEAFF.

V is TRBV7-3 and J is TRBJ1-1, with D tentatively TRBD1 (5 bases). Trimming removed 1 base from V and 1 base from J, with 10 bases in between. The V gene's germline CDR1 is SGHTA and CDR2 FQGTGA. The CDR3 totals 15 residues. CDR3 amino acids: CASSLNGAPNTEAFF. CDR3 DNA: TGTGCCAGCAGCTTAAATGGGGCACCGAACACTGAAGCTTTCTTT.

This clone appeared once. This sequence joins TRBV19 and TRBJ2-5, with D unclear. This CDR3 has 16 residues. Trimming removed 6 bases from V and 2 bases from J, with 19 bases in between. CDR1 and CDR2 (germline): LNHDA, SQIVND (reference sequence). CDR3 DNA: TGTGCCAGTAGCCCCGCGCCCGTCGGGCCGCAAGAGACCCAGTACTTC. Translation: CASSPAPVGPQETQYF.

As for this clone: One junction end does not reproduce the germline sequence, and a read error may be involved. Other DNA sequences in the same sample also yield this CDR3. The V and J genes are TRBV5-6 and TRBJ1-3, with TRBD1 as a possible D gene (6 bases). Germline loops: CDR1 SGHDT, CDR2 YYEEEE. CDR3 length: 14 residues. CDR3 amino acids: CASTVWGPGNTIYF. CDR3 in DNA: TGCGCCAGCACCGTTTGGGGGCCTGGAAACACCATATATTTT.

Written as DNA, the CDR3 is TGTGCCAGCAGCCGAGGGCATGGGGGTCAAGAGACCCAGTACTTC. Translated, it gives CASSRGHGGQETQYF. The chain carries TRBV7-9 and TRBJ2-5; either TRBD1 or TRBD2 may fit D (5 bases each). The germline V gene has CDR1 SEHNR and CDR2 FQNEAQ (reference sequence). V lost 5 bases and J lost 2, with 15 bases in between. CDR3 length: 15 residues.

This clone was detected only once. This chain joins TRBV6-1 and TRBJ2-1, with TRBD2 matching 9 bases. There are 15 residues in the CDR3. Trimming took 4 bases from V and 5 from J; bases not matched to a gene: 6. In germline, CDR1 is MNHNS, CDR2 SASEGT. CDR3 in DNA: TGTGCCAGCAGTGCCGGGCGGGGGGGACACAATGAGCAGTTCTTC. Protein sequence: CASSAGRGGHNEQFF.

This chain joins TRBV6-4 and TRBJ2-5, with 10 bases fitting TRBD1. The J call may be faulty, since TRBJ2-7 better matches the DNA end. This CDR3 is 15 amino acids long. The germline V gene has CDR1 MRHNA and CDR2 SNTAGT. The CDR3 DNA sequence: TGTGCCAGCAGTGACCCGGGACAGGGGATCTACGAGCAGTACTTC. It specifies CASSDPGQGIYEQYF.

The chain recombines TRBV5-1 with TRBJ2-6, with D unclear. Between the trimmed V and J ends, which lost 1 base and 4 bases, there was a span of 9 bases. The CDR3 is 15 residues long. The V gene's germline CDR1 is SGHRS and CDR2 YFSETQ. The CDR3 reads CASSLTPPGANVLTF. Here the CDR3 DNA reads TGCGCCAGCAGCTTGACTCCTCCCGGGGCCAACGTCCTGACTTTC.

CDR3 amino acids: CATGQVASREQYF. The CDR3 nucleotides are TGTGCCACCGGACAGGTGGCCTCTCGGGAGCAGTACTTC. This rearrangement joins TRBV28 to TRBJ2-7; 7 nucleotides agree with TRBD1. This CDR3 is built from 13 residues. V shed 10 bases and J 7 bases; nucleotides not matched to a gene: 13. The germline CDR1 and CDR2 sequences are MDHEN and SYDVKM.

This rearrangement joins TRBV19 to TRBJ1-6; weak D call: TRBD1 (5 bases). Germline V gene lookup returns CDR1 LNHDA and CDR2 SQIVND (reference sequence). V lost 4 bases and J 0 bases, leaving 22 bases between the germline ends. The CDR3 covers 20 residues. CDR3 DNA sequence: TGTGCCAGTAGTACCCGCCGGGACTGGCCATGGAGCTCCTATAATTCACCCCTCCACTTT. Protein sequence: CASSTRRDWPWSSYNSPLHF.

Comment on this clone: Germline and junction disagree at one end, which may indicate a read error. This rearrangement joins TRBV28 to TRBJ1-1; D is uncertain. From germline, CDR1 is MDHEN and CDR2 SYDVKM. This CDR3 spans 13 amino acids. The CDR3 spells CASSPPGPFLSHF. For the CDR3, the DNA is TGTGCCAGCAGTCCGCCTGGACCCTTTCTATCCCACTTT.

This clone was picked up a small number of times. This chain connects TRBV10-1 to TRBJ1-1; D may be TRBD1 (5 bases). Trimming took 3 bases from V and 6 from J, leaving 14 bases between them. The germline gives CDR1 WNHNN, CDR2 SYGVQD (reference sequence). This CDR3 is built from 14 residues. The chain's CDR3 is CASSDLPGKAEAFF. CDR3 nucleotide sequence: TGCGCCAGCAGTGACTTACCAGGGAAGGCTGAAGCTTTCTTT.

CDR3 sequence (DNA): TGTGCCAGCTCACCAAATCTCTCGCAGGAAGAGACCCAGTACTTC. Residues: CASSPNLSQEETQYF. The chain couples TRBV18 to TRBJ2-5, with unresolved D. Germline CDR1 reads KGHSH; CDR2 reads LQKENI. The V end lost 2 bases, the J end lost 3 bases, and 13 bases lay between the germline ends. This CDR3 has 15 residues.

This chain uses TRBV2 with TRBJ2-5, with 10 bases matching TRBD1. J was trimmed by 4 bases and V by 7 bases; bases with no gene match: 9. Germline V gives CDR1 SNHLY, CDR2 FYNNEI. The CDR3 is made up of 15 amino acids. The CDR3 sequence is CASTDRGIFGETQYF. In DNA, the CDR3 is TGTGCCAGCACGGACAGGGGGATATTCGGAGAGACCCAGTACTTC.